The T cell receptor beta chain under discussion was sequenced for a study of T-cell memory formation after mild COVID-19. This clonotype was counted a few times. Antigen specificity is unknown. Notes on the study in general: Memory from before infection featured some responding clones, which suggests cross-reactive memory joined. Day 15 to 85 contracting clones showed balanced CD4/CD8; later expanders leaned CD4+. CD4+ contracting clones were found mainly in CM and EM, and CD8+ ones in EMRA.

The 5'RACE method, run with constant-segment primers, produced TCR alpha and TCR beta cDNA libraries (carrying sample barcodes and UMIs). TCRdb recomputed calls from the 5' RACE reads with MiXCR, one row per CDR3 protein. This table has 250,000 to 350,000 distinct CDR3 sequences, around 15% appearing once. Trimming stripped 3 bases from V and 7 bases from J, with 12 bases between. Germline V gene lookup returns CDR1 KGHSH and CDR2 LQKENI. The length of the CDR3 is 14 residues. The sample consisted of PBMCs or a T cell subset sorted from them (not recorded which). The source is a man aged 18-30 years who had mild COVID-19 (a few samples of this study predate the infection). Cell type and time point are not known. The chain recombines TRBV18 with TRBJ1-4, with no clear D. This CDR3 reads CASSPRNGLEKLFF. The CDR3 region has the DNA TGTGCCAGCTCACCCCGGAATGGCCTTGAAAAACTGTTTTTT.